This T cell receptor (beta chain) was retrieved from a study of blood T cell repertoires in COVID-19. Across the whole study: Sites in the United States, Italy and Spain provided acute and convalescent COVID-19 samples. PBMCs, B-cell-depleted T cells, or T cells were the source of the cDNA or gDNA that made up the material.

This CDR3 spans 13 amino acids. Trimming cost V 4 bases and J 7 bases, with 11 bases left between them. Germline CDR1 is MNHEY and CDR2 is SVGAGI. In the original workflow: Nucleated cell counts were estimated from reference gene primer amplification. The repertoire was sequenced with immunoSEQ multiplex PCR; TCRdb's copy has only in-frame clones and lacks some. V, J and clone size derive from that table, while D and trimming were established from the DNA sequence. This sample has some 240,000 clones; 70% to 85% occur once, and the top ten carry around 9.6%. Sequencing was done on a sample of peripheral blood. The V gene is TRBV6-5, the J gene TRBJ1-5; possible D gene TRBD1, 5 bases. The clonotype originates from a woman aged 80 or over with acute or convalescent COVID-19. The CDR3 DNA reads TGTGCCAGCAGTTCCGACAGTATCCAGCCCCAGCATTTT. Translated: CASSSDSIQPQHF.